This T cell receptor beta chain was captured by sequencing in a study of somatic mutations in cytotoxic T cells in rheumatoid arthritis. Study conclusions and caveats: Between rheumatoid arthritis patients and age-matched healthy controls, CD8+ T-cell clonality showed no significant difference.

V was pared by 0 bases and J by 7 bases, with 4 bases of the junction left unmatched. The CDR3 has 17 residues. Germline assignment: CDR1 MGHRA and CDR2 YSYEKL. After CD4+ and CD8+ cells were isolated by positive magnetic bead selection, their purity was checked by flow cytometry. The table came from immunoSEQ multiplex PCR; TCRdb's copy has only in-frame clones and leaves some out. The table has approximately 5,300 clones, about 88% seen once. This clone turned up a few times. What it recognizes is unknown. This TCR was recovered from a woman in her forties or fifties with rheumatoid arthritis. The chain combines TRBV4-1 with TRBJ2-1; 15 bases are a match to TRBD2. Sequenced: CD8+ T cells sorted from blood. The CDR3 spells CASSQEGTSGGRNEQFF. CDR3 DNA sequence: TGCGCCAGCAGCCAAGAGGGGACTAGCGGGGGGCGGAATGAGCAGTTCTTC.